These 5 T cell receptor beta chains share one sample of origin, sequenced in a study of shared clonotypes between healthy human individuals. Naive CD8 isolation took CD45RO-negative cells positively selected for CCR7 and excluded terminally differentiated effector memory CD45RA+ cells. Some clones are missing from TCRdb's copy, which holds only in-frame ones; the method was immunoSEQ multiplex PCR. The sample shows approximately 2,000,000 clones, just under 95% of them seen only once. The source material was naive CD8+ T cells from PBMCs. The receptors were gathered from a man aged 18 to 29 in good health. Some clones in this sample may be carry-over from other donors' samples.

In regard to this clone: At the DNA level, this CDR3 is encoded by other sequences in the same sample as well. V gene TRBV28 combines with J gene TRBJ1-2; D unresolved. Germline values: CDR1 MDHEN, CDR2 SYDVKM. The CDR3 consists of 13 residues. The ends were cut back, 3 bases at V and 2 bases at J, with 7 bases in the middle. The CDR3 sequence is CASSFPGNYGYTF. The CDR3 DNA sequence: TGTGCCAGCAGTTTCCCGGGGAACTATGGCTACACCTTC.

In its sample, this clone was seen a few times. The chain employs TRBV5-1 and TRBJ1-5; 7 positions agree with TRBD1. V was pared by 0 bases and J by 3 bases, with 3 bases of the junction left unmatched. The CDR3 loop spans 15 amino acids. The germline V gene encodes CDR1 SGHRS and CDR2 YFSETQ. The CDR3: CASSLGDRNNQPQHF. The CDR3 nucleotides read TGCGCCAGCAGCTTGGGGGACAGAAACAATCAGCCCCAGCATTTT.

The CDR3 is CAIQDAVTEAFF. The CDR3 DNA follows: TGTGCCATCCAGGATGCTGTCACTGAAGCTTTCTTT. This chain joins TRBV10-3 and TRBJ1-1; the D is unclear. Trimming cost V 8 bases and J 4 bases, with 11 bases left between them. Germline V CDR1 and CDR2: ENHRY, SYGVKD. The CDR3 length is 12 residues.

This clone was seen only once. The V and J genes are TRBV6-1 and TRBJ2-7; weak D call: TRBD2 (6 bases). This CDR3 has 13 amino acids. The V end was cut by 7 bases, the J end by 1 base, with 11 bases between. Germline assignment: CDR1 MNHNS and CDR2 SASEGT. The DNA of the CDR3 is TGTGCCAGCAACCCTGGGGGGTCCTACGAGCAGTACTTC. Translation: CASNPGGSYEQYF.

The genes are TRBV7-3 and TRBJ2-1; 10 nucleotides line up with TRBD1. The CDR3 loop spans 16 amino acids. Germline V gene lookup returns CDR1 SGHTA and CDR2 FQGTGA. V lost 5 bases and J lost 7; bases outside the gene matches: 11. The CDR3 reads CASSHARTGGENEQFF. CDR3 DNA sequence: TGTGCCAGCAGCCACGCTAGGACAGGGGGAGAGAATGAGCAGTTCTTC.